Each of the 22 T cell receptor beta chains below was sequenced from the same sample in a study of vaccination and CD4 T cells after COVID-19. Described treatment: roughly ten-day PBMC culture with coronavirus spike peptide pools or control peptides (ViraFEST assay). No antigen has been identified for these receptors. Once obtained from cultured CD4+ T cells, the DNA was sequenced using the Oncomine TCR Beta short-read assay. TCRdb ran MiXCR on the PCR reads and lists one entry per CDR3 protein. The sample lists 25,000 or so distinct CDR3 sequences; roughly 68% were seen once. The sequenced sample was CD4+ T cells from blood, cultured in vitro, obtained after SARS-CoV-2 vaccination. Receptor source: a human donor who received a COVID-19 vaccine.

The J gene is TRBJ1-1, the V gene TRBV6-1, with 7 nucleotides matching TRBD1. This CDR3 spans 16 amino acids. Trimming at V came to 4 bases and at J to 0 bases, leaving 8 bases not matched to a gene. The germline gives CDR1 MNHNS, CDR2 SASEGT. CDR3 region: CASSGQGSLLNTEAFF. DNA for the CDR3: TGTGCCAGCAGTGGACAGGGATCATTACTGAACACTGAAGCTTTCTTT.

This rearrangement joins TRBV2 to TRBJ2-7, with TRBD2 identical over 7 bases. The CDR3 spans 12 residues. Germline CDR1 and CDR2: SNHLY and FYNNEI. The J segment lost 6 bases and the V segment lost 6 bases, leaving 5 bases of the junction unmatched. The CDR3 protein is CASSQTSREQYF. The CDR3 bases are TGTGCCAGCAGCCAGACTAGCCGCGAGCAGTACTTC.

The chain employs TRBV30 and TRBJ2-3, with 8 positions matching TRBD1. The CDR3 covers 14 residues. The V segment lost 2 bases and the J segment 1 base; nucleotides outside the gene matches: 2. CDR1 is GTSNPN and CDR2 is SVGIG in the germline V gene (reference sequence). CDR3 sequence reads: CAWSQGARTDTQYF. CDR3 nucleotide sequence: TGTGCCTGGAGTCAGGGGGCCCGCACAGATACGCAGTATTTT.

The genes are TRBV21-1 and TRBJ1-6; whether TRBD1, the table's D call, matches the DNA was not checked. TRBV21-1 is listed as a pseudogene. The CDR3 has 16 amino acids. The CDR3 DNA follows: TGTGCCAGCAGTCCGGTCTGGGGGGGAATGAATTCACCCCTCCACTTT. It yields the protein CASSPVWGGMNSPLHF.

The CDR3 here is CASSLVETQYF. DNA of the CDR3: TGCGCCAGCAGCTTGGTGGAGACCCAGTACTTC. The chain joins TRBV5-1 to TRBJ2-5; D call uncertain. Germline CDR1 reads SGHRS; CDR2 reads YFSETQ. The CDR3 totals 11 residues. The V end was cut by 0 bases, the J end by 5 bases, with 2 bases between.

The gene calls are TRBV21-1 and TRBJ2-1. TRBV21-1 corresponds to a pseudogene. CDR3 length equals 13 residues. CDR3: CASSKVRIDEQFF. The DNA of the CDR3 is TGTGCCAGCAGCAAAGTTCGGATCGATGAGCAGTTCTTC.

CDR3 DNA: TGTGCCAGTTACGCCCAGGGGGACAATAACTATGGCTACACCTTC. It specifies CASYAQGDNNYGYTF. The V gene is TRBV19, the J gene TRBJ1-2; TRBD1 aligns across 7 bases. The CDR3 is 15 residues long. Trimming at V came to 8 bases and at J to 1 base, leaving 10 bases not matched to a gene. The germline V gene has CDR1 LNHDA and CDR2 SQIVND (reference sequence). The full variable domain, its missing parts supplied by reference TRBV19 and TRBJ1-2, is DGGITQSPKYLFRKEGQNVTLSCEQNLNHDAMYWYRQDPGQGLRLIYYSQIVNDFQKGDIAEGYSVSREKKESFPLTVTSAQKNPTAFYLCASYAQGDNNYGYTFGSGTRLTVV.

The table lists this clonotype with a count of one. The rearrangement joins TRBV6-1 to TRBJ1-5; D ambiguous. The germline CDR1 and CDR2 sequences are MNHNS and SASEGT. The V gene lost 0 bases and the J gene lost 7 bases, with 13 bases spanning the gap. CDR3 length: 15 amino acids. The CDR3 DNA follows: TGTGCCAGCAGTGAAGCAGCCGGGTTTAAGCAGCCCCAGCATTTT. Protein product: CASSEAAGFKQPQHF.

V is TRBV10-3 and J is TRBJ2-2, with TRBD1 matching over 9 bases. CDR3 length: 15 amino acids. CDR1 and CDR2 from the germline V gene are ENHRY and SYGVKD. The junction had 7 bases not matched to a gene; V was cut back by 4 bases and J by 7 bases. CDR3 amino acids: CAISGATGGNGELFF. The CDR3 bases are TGTGCCATCAGTGGGGCGACAGGGGGAAACGGGGAGCTGTTTTTT.

The chain couples TRBV20-1 to TRBJ1-5; D is possibly TRBD1 (5 bases). Trimming pared 5 bases from V and 0 bases from J, leaving 14 bases between. The germline V gene encodes CDR1 DFQATT and CDR2 SNEGSKA (reference sequence). The CDR3 is made up of 15 amino acids. The CDR3 sequence: CSAENSGYSNQPQHF. The DNA of the CDR3 is TGCAGTGCTGAAAATTCAGGGTATAGCAATCAGCCCCAGCATTTT.

CDR3 sequence: CASSLRVRWSEAFF. In nucleotides, the CDR3 is TGTGCCAGCAGTTTACGGGTAAGGTGGAGTGAAGCTTTCTTT. The V gene is TRBV12-3 or TRBV12-4, the J gene TRBJ1-1, with no clear D. This CDR3 contains 14 residues. Trimming took off 2 bases at V and 7 bases at J, with 14 bases between the two ends.

The rearrangement links TRBV20-1 to TRBJ1-5; no definite D call. The CDR3 has 13 amino acids. Germline V gives CDR1 DFQATT, CDR2 SNEGSKA (reference sequence). V lost 0 bases to trimming and J lost 4 bases, with 7 bases between them. CDR3 sequence: CSAREGINQPQHF. CDR3 DNA: TGCAGTGCTAGAGAAGGGATTAATCAGCCCCAGCATTTT.

The chain has TRBV6-5 and TRBJ1-1; the D is unclear. V was pared by 0 bases and J by 5 bases, with 19 bases between. The CDR3 is 17 amino acids. CDR1 and CDR2 from the germline V gene are MNHEY and SVGAGI. Here the CDR3 DNA reads TGTGCCAGCAGTTACTCTAGCCGGGAGACGATGCGTACTGAAGCTTTCTTT. Translating it yields CASSYSSRETMRTEAFF.

V usage is TRBV20-1 and J usage is TRBJ1-5; D ambiguous. V was trimmed by 3 bases and J by 1 base, leaving 7 bases between them. This CDR3 comprises 13 residues. Germline V gene sequence: CDR1 DFQATT, CDR2 SNEGSKA (reference sequence). Written as DNA, the CDR3 is TGCAGTGCTAGCACGGGAAGCAATCAGCCCCAGCATTTT. Its translation: CSASTGSNQPQHF.

This clonotype has more than one count but fewer than ten. The J gene is TRBJ1-2, the V gene TRBV19; tentative D call: TRBD1 (6 bases). This CDR3 has 14 residues. V lost 7 bases to trimming and J lost 5 bases, with 17 bases between them. Per the germline V gene, CDR1 is LNHDA and CDR2 is SQIVND (reference sequence). The CDR3 spells CASTRAQGPYGYTF. As DNA, the CDR3 is TGTGCCAGTACCCGAGCTCAGGGGCCTTATGGCTACACCTTC.

The chain carries TRBV30 and TRBJ2-7; D remains unclear. Germline values: CDR1 GTSNPN, CDR2 SVGIG (reference sequence). Trimming cost V 3 bases and J 4 bases, with 7 bases left between them. This CDR3 has 11 residues. The chain's CDR3 is CAWSARYEQYF. CDR3 DNA: TGTGCCTGGAGCGCCAGATACGAGCAGTACTTC.

This sequence joins TRBV19 and TRBJ1-1; possibly TRBD1 for D (6 bases). Germline lookup yields CDR1 LNHDA and CDR2 SQIVND (reference sequence). CDR3 length equals 12 residues. V lost 6 bases and J 3 bases, leaving 8 bases between the germline ends. The CDR3 bases are TGTGCCAGTAGAAGGGGGGACACTGAAGCTTTCTTT. Translation gives CASRRGDTEAFF.

The table lists this clonotype with a count of one. V is TRBV24-1 and J is TRBJ1-5, with 8 bases fitting TRBD1. The CDR3 consists of 20 residues. Looked up from germline, CDR1 is KGHDR and CDR2 is SFDVKD. J was trimmed by 2 bases and V by 1 base; bases with no gene match: 15. CDR3 protein: CATSDFDRRQGATGNQPQHF. The CDR3 bases are TGTGCCACCAGTGATTTTGATCGGCGGCAGGGGGCGACAGGCAATCAGCCCCAGCATTTT.

The chain recombines TRBV24-1 with TRBJ1-2; D is possibly TRBD1 (5 bases). The CDR3 totals 15 residues. CDR1 is KGHDR and CDR2 is SFDVKD in the germline V gene. Between the trimmed V and J ends, which lost 3 bases and 3 bases, there was a span of 13 bases. This CDR3 reads CATSDGETDYYGYTF. The CDR3 DNA reads TGTGCCACCAGTGATGGGGAGACAGACTACTATGGCTACACCTTC.

The J gene is TRBJ2-7, the V gene TRBV18, with 9 bases fitting TRBD2. CDR1 is KGHSH and CDR2 is LQKENI in the germline V gene. This CDR3 has 14 amino acids. V shed 1 base, J shed 5 bases, and the junction held 3 bases outside the gene matches. In DNA form, the CDR3 reads TGTGCCAGCTCACCACGCGGGGGGGCGAACGAGCAGTACTTC. The encoded protein is CASSPRGGANEQYF.

The gene calls are TRBV6-5 and TRBJ1-2, with D uncertain. V was trimmed by 2 bases and J by 6 bases, leaving 7 bases between them. This CDR3 is 12 amino acids long. Germline CDR1 MNHEY, CDR2 SVGAGI. Written as DNA, the CDR3 is TGTGCCAGCAGTTACGGTTCTCATGGCTACACCTTC. Translating gives CASSYGSHGYTF.

In the case of this clonotype: A junction end diverges from the germline sequence, so it may reflect a read error. The V and J genes are TRBV24-1 and TRBJ2-4, with D perhaps TRBD2 (5 bases). The length of the CDR3 is 16 residues. Germline CDR1 reads KGHDR; CDR2 reads SFDVKD. The CDR3 reads CATSDLSLLARNIQYF. CDR3 coding DNA: TGTGCCACCAGTGATTTGTCCCTCCTAGCCAGAAACATTCAGTACTTC.